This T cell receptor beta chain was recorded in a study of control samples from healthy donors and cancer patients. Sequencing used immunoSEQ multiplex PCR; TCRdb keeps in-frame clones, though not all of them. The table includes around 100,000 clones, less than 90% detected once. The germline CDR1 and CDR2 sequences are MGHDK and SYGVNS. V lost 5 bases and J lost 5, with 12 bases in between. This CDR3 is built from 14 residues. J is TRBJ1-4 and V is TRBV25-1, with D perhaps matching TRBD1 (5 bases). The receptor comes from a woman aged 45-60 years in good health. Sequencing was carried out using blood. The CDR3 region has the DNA TGTGCCAGCAGTAAACAGGAATTGAATGAAAAACTGTTTTTT. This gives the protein CASSKQELNEKLFF.